This T cell receptor beta chain was sequenced in a study of T-cell memory formation after mild COVID-19. With constant-segment primers, 5'RACE yielded cDNA libraries of TCR alpha and TCR beta that carried sample barcodes and UMIs. TCRdb reprocessed the 5' RACE reads with MiXCR, giving one entry per CDR3 protein. The table shows nearly 250,000 distinct CDR3 sequences, with 15% occurring only once. This CDR3 spans 14 amino acids. The V end lost 3 bases, the J end lost 4 bases, and 11 bases lay between the germline ends. CDR1 KGHDR and CDR2 SFDVKD come from the germline V gene. About this clonotype: The antigen is not known.

General study points: Clones that contracted clustered mainly in CM and EM if CD4+ and in EMRA if CD8+.

The receptor's source is an adult woman who had mild COVID-19 (a few samples of this study predate the infection). Cell type and time point are not known. The chain couples TRBV24-1 to TRBJ1-1; D gene unclear. The sample was PBMCs or a T cell subset sorted from them (not recorded which). The CDR3: CATSDGSLGTEAFF. DNA for the CDR3: TGTGCCACCAGTGATGGTAGTTTGGGCACTGAAGCTTTCTTT.